The rows below give T cell receptor beta chains drawn from one sample of a study of CD4 T cells in relation to SARS-CoV-2 and coronaviruses. These TCRs' antigens remain unknown. Measured with immunoSEQ multiplex PCR; TCRdb has only the in-frame clones, and not every one. Of roughly 10,000 clones listed, roughly 70% were seen once; the top ten hold roughly 18%. Source material: CD4+ T cells from PBMCs, cultured in vitro. These receptors all come from a human donor in good health. The CDR3 runs from the conserved cysteine through the conserved F or W. The D gene is left open where the match is weak. Clone size is stated in some rows and not others, as once, few, many or a class when expanded.

cdr3_nt: TGTGCCAGCAGCCTTCAGGGGGCGCGAGAGACCCAGTACTTC
cdr3_aa: CASSLQGARETQYF
j_call: TRBJ2-5
clone_size: -
d_call: TRBD1
v_call: TRBV5-4

cdr3_nt: TGTGCCAGCAGCGTAGGATGGGCTAGCGGGAGGGCCGTGGCAGATACGCAGTATTTT
cdr3_aa: CASSVGWASGRAVADTQYF
j_call: TRBJ2-3
clone_size: -
d_call: TRBD2
v_call: TRBV9

cdr3_nt: TGTGCCAGCAGTGACCGGACAGGGGGGAACACTGAAGCTTTCTTT
cdr3_aa: CASSDRTGGNTEAFF
j_call: TRBJ1-1
clone_size: -
d_call: TRBD1
v_call: TRBV6-1

cdr3_nt: TGTGCCAGCAGCTTTTTCCAGGTTAACTATGGCTACACCTTC
cdr3_aa: CASSFFQVNYGYTF
j_call: TRBJ1-2
clone_size: -
d_call: -
v_call: TRBV7-2

cdr3_nt: TGTGCCAGTAGTTGGGCGGCAGCGGGAGGCCAAGAGACCCAGTACTTC
cdr3_aa: CASSWAAAGGQETQYF
j_call: TRBJ2-5
clone_size: -
d_call: TRBD2
v_call: TRBV19

cdr3_nt: TGTGCCAGCAGCGTCGCCGTGGGCACCGGGGAGCTGTTTTTT
cdr3_aa: CASSVAVGTGELFF
j_call: TRBJ2-2
clone_size: -
d_call: -
v_call: TRBV9

cdr3_nt: TGTGCCAGCAGTTTAATAGCGGGAACCTACAATGAGCAGTTCTTC
cdr3_aa: CASSLIAGTYNEQFF
j_call: TRBJ2-1
clone_size: -
d_call: TRBD2
v_call: TRBV6-2/TRBV6-3

cdr3_nt: TGTGCCATCAGTGAGTCGAACTTCCAAGAGACCCAGTACTTC
cdr3_aa: CAISESNFQETQYF
j_call: TRBJ2-5
clone_size: -
d_call: -
v_call: TRBV10-3

cdr3_nt: TGCAGCGTTGACAGGGTGAGGGAAACCACTGAAGCTTTCTTT
cdr3_aa: CSVDRVRETTEAFF
j_call: TRBJ1-1
clone_size: once
d_call: -
v_call: TRBV29-1

cdr3_nt: TGTGCCAGCAGTTACTCTCAGGGGGCTGAAAAACTGTTTTTT
cdr3_aa: CASSYSQGAEKLFF
j_call: TRBJ1-4
clone_size: once
d_call: TRBD1
v_call: TRBV6-2/TRBV6-3

cdr3_nt: TGTGCCAGCAGCCTCCGACAGTCTTATGGCTACACCTTC
cdr3_aa: CASSLRQSYGYTF
j_call: TRBJ1-2
clone_size: -
d_call: -
v_call: TRBV3-1/TRBV3-2

cdr3_nt: TGTGCCAGCAAGGTACTATCGAACACCGGGGAGCTGTTTTTT
cdr3_aa: CASKVLSNTGELFF
j_call: TRBJ2-2
clone_size: -
d_call: -
v_call: TRBV2

cdr3_nt: TGCGCCAGCAGTGCGACGGGACCGGGACTCACTCCCCTCCACTTT
cdr3_aa: CASSATGPGLTPLHF
j_call: TRBJ1-6
clone_size: few
d_call: -
v_call: TRBV10-1

cdr3_nt: TGTGCCATCAGCGCTATGCCGGGGGGGCGGTTGGAGACCCAGTACTTC
cdr3_aa: CAISAMPGGRLETQYF
j_call: TRBJ2-5
clone_size: -
d_call: TRBD2
v_call: TRBV10-3

cdr3_nt: TGTGCCAGCAGCCTCGGCCCAGGGGACAGCAATCAGCCCCAGCATTTT
cdr3_aa: CASSLGPGDSNQPQHF
j_call: TRBJ1-5
clone_size: -
d_call: -
v_call: TRBV11-3

cdr3_nt: TGTGCCAGCAGTTACTCTAGCGGGGGGGCCTACGAGCAGTACTTC
cdr3_aa: CASSYSSGGAYEQYF
j_call: TRBJ2-7
clone_size: large
d_call: TRBD2
v_call: TRBV6-5

cdr3_nt: TGCAGCGTTGATAGACAGGCCCAAGGGGATTCACCCCTCCACTTT
cdr3_aa: CSVDRQAQGDSPLHF
j_call: TRBJ1-6
clone_size: -
d_call: -
v_call: TRBV29-1

cdr3_nt: TGTGCCAGTAGTATAGGTAAGGACACTGAAGCTTTCTTT
cdr3_aa: CASSIGKDTEAFF
j_call: TRBJ1-1
clone_size: -
d_call: -
v_call: TRBV19

cdr3_nt: TGTGCCAGCTCTAGACAGGGAGTAGTAGGGACCTTC
cdr3_aa: CASSRQGVVGTF
j_call: TRBJ1-2
clone_size: few
d_call: TRBD1
v_call: TRBV28

cdr3_nt: TGTGCCAGCATCGGGCTGGCGGCAAACACTGAAGCTTTCTTT
cdr3_aa: CASIGLAANTEAFF
j_call: TRBJ1-1
clone_size: -
d_call: -
v_call: TRBV6-5

cdr3_nt: TGTGCCAGCAGCCAACAACAGGGGACCTCCTACGAGCAGTACTTC
cdr3_aa: CASSQQQGTSYEQYF
j_call: TRBJ2-7
clone_size: -
d_call: TRBD1
v_call: TRBV4-2

cdr3_nt: TGTGCCAGCAGTTTAAAGCCACAGGGCTATGGCTACACCTTC
cdr3_aa: CASSLKPQGYGYTF
j_call: TRBJ1-2
clone_size: few
d_call: -
v_call: TRBV27

cdr3_nt: TGTGCCAGCAGGGGACTAGCGGGGGGCGGAGATACGCAGTATTTT
cdr3_aa: CASRGLAGGGDTQYF
j_call: TRBJ2-3
clone_size: -
d_call: TRBD2
v_call: TRBV27

cdr3_nt: TGTGCCAGCAAACCGGGACAGAGCACAGATACGCAGTATTTT
cdr3_aa: CASKPGQSTDTQYF
j_call: TRBJ2-3
clone_size: -
d_call: TRBD1
v_call: TRBV6-5

cdr3_nt: TGTGCCAGCAGCCTCGGGACAACGAACACTGAAGCTTTCTTT
cdr3_aa: CASSLGTTNTEAFF
j_call: TRBJ1-1
clone_size: -
d_call: -
v_call: TRBV7-9

cdr3_nt: TGTGCCAGCAGCTTAATGACCGCCAAGGGCAATCAGCCCCAGCATTTT
cdr3_aa: CASSLMTAKGNQPQHF
j_call: TRBJ1-5
clone_size: -
d_call: -
v_call: TRBV7-3

cdr3_nt: TGCGCCAGCAGCCTCCCCCGGGCTTCGGGCCAAGAGACCCAGTACTTC
cdr3_aa: CASSLPRASGQETQYF
j_call: TRBJ2-5
clone_size: -
d_call: -
v_call: TRBV4-1

cdr3_nt: TGCGCCAGCAGCTCGCAGGGTTACGAGCAGTACTTC
cdr3_aa: CASSSQGYEQYF
j_call: TRBJ2-7
clone_size: -
d_call: -
v_call: TRBV5-1

cdr3_nt: TGTGCCAGCAGTTCGAGACCCTACCAAGAGACCCAGTACTTC
cdr3_aa: CASSSRPYQETQYF
j_call: TRBJ2-5
clone_size: -
d_call: -
v_call: TRBV6-2/TRBV6-3

cdr3_nt: TGTGCCAGCAGCCGAGAACTGGGAGGCTACACCTTC
cdr3_aa: CASSRELGGYTF
j_call: TRBJ1-2
clone_size: few
d_call: -
v_call: TRBV3-1/TRBV3-2

cdr3_nt: TGCGCCAGCAGCTTGGATGGACAGGGGGGCACTGAAGCTTTCTTT
cdr3_aa: CASSLDGQGGTEAFF
j_call: TRBJ1-1
clone_size: -
d_call: TRBD1
v_call: TRBV5-1

cdr3_nt: TGCGCCAGCAGCTTGGCTACTAGCGGGGGGGCCGTCACCTACGAGCAGTACTTC
cdr3_aa: CASSLATSGGAVTYEQYF
j_call: TRBJ2-7
clone_size: -
d_call: TRBD2
v_call: TRBV5-1

cdr3_nt: TGCCGCTTGGGACGGGCCGGGGAGCTGTTTTTT
cdr3_aa: CRLGRAGELFF
j_call: TRBJ2-2
clone_size: -
d_call: -
v_call: TRBV3-1/TRBV3-2

cdr3_nt: TGTGCCAGTAGTATCCGGCAGGGTTCCTATGGCTACACCTTC
cdr3_aa: CASSIRQGSYGYTF
j_call: TRBJ1-2
clone_size: -
d_call: -
v_call: TRBV19

cdr3_nt: TGTGCCAGCAGCCCCGACAGACCTAGCACCGGGGAGCTGTTTTTT
cdr3_aa: CASSPDRPSTGELFF
j_call: TRBJ2-2
clone_size: -
d_call: -
v_call: TRBV6-5

cdr3_nt: TGTGCCAGCAGCCCCGACAGCGGGAGATTTGGGGAGCAGTACTTC
cdr3_aa: CASSPDSGRFGEQYF
j_call: TRBJ2-7
clone_size: -
d_call: TRBD2
v_call: TRBV3-1/TRBV3-2

cdr3_nt: TGTGCCAGCAGTGTTGGCGCGAGCTCCTATAATTCACCCCTCCACTTT
cdr3_aa: CASSVGASSYNSPLHF
j_call: TRBJ1-6
clone_size: -
d_call: -
v_call: TRBV2

cdr3_nt: TGTGCCAGTAGTATTAGTTGGGCGGGCCTCCAAGAGACCCAGTACTTC
cdr3_aa: CASSISWAGLQETQYF
j_call: TRBJ2-5
clone_size: -
d_call: -
v_call: TRBV19

cdr3_nt: TGTGCCAGCATCCAGGGGACTGAAGCTTTCTTT
cdr3_aa: CASIQGTEAFF
j_call: TRBJ1-1
clone_size: -
d_call: -
v_call: TRBV2

cdr3_nt: TGTGCCAGCAGGTCTCGGGACGGAAATAGCAATCAGCCCCAGCATTTT
cdr3_aa: CASRSRDGNSNQPQHF
j_call: TRBJ1-5
clone_size: -
d_call: -
v_call: TRBV2

cdr3_nt: TGTGCCAGCAGCCAAGATAACGGGGAGACCCAGTACTTC
cdr3_aa: CASSQDNGETQYF
j_call: TRBJ2-5
clone_size: -
d_call: -
v_call: TRBV4-2

cdr3_nt: TGTGCCAGCAAGAGCGGGAGGTCGTCCCGTGAGCAGTTCTTC
cdr3_aa: CASKSGRSSREQFF
j_call: TRBJ2-1
clone_size: once
d_call: TRBD2
v_call: TRBV27

cdr3_nt: TGTGCCAGCAGTGTGTTCAGCTCCTACGAGCAGTACTTC
cdr3_aa: CASSVFSSYEQYF
j_call: TRBJ2-7
clone_size: -
d_call: -
v_call: TRBV25-1

cdr3_nt: TGTGCCAGCAGCTTCGAAGGGACCTCGTTCTTC
cdr3_aa: CASSFEGTSFF
j_call: TRBJ2-1
clone_size: -
d_call: -
v_call: TRBV5-4

cdr3_nt: TGTGCCAGCAATGGACAGGGAAGGCTCACCGGGGAGCTGTTTTTT
cdr3_aa: CASNGQGRLTGELFF
j_call: TRBJ2-2
clone_size: -
d_call: TRBD1
v_call: TRBV6-5

cdr3_nt: TGTGCCAGCAGTTTGATCGGGGAAGGGCCTAACTATGGCTACACCTTC
cdr3_aa: CASSLIGEGPNYGYTF
j_call: TRBJ1-2
clone_size: -
d_call: -
v_call: TRBV28

cdr3_nt: TGTGCCTGGACAGGACATCGGGCCCCGGGGGGATCGGAGCAGTACTTC
cdr3_aa: CAWTGHRAPGGSEQYF
j_call: TRBJ2-7
clone_size: -
d_call: TRBD2
v_call: TRBV30

cdr3_nt: TGTGCCAGCAGCCCCGGATCGGTACAAGGGGAAAAACTGTTTTTT
cdr3_aa: CASSPGSVQGEKLFF
j_call: TRBJ1-4
clone_size: -
d_call: -
v_call: TRBV9

cdr3_nt: TGTGCCAGCAGCTTTACACTAGGGGAAAAACTGTTTTTT
cdr3_aa: CASSFTLGEKLFF
j_call: TRBJ1-4
clone_size: -
d_call: -
v_call: TRBV6-5